The 19 T cell receptor beta chains reported below all come from one sample, sequenced in a study of CD8+CD57+ T cells in acquired aplastic anemia. CD8+CD57+ cell expansion had been shown by flow cytometry in patients chosen for sequencing. Genomic DNA was employed as the template in profiling TCR beta VDJ and CDR3. TCRdb ran MiXCR on the reads and lists one entry per CDR3 protein. Here the sample spans roughly 200,000 distinct CDR3 sequences, 65% being singletons. The sequenced sample consisted of sorted CD4+, CD8+, or CD8+CD57+ T cells (not recorded which) from PBMCs. These receptors all stem from a human donor with aplastic anemia.

The CDR3 nucleotides are TGCAGCGTTTCCGGGACCAACACAGATACGCAGTATTTT. It is translated as CSVSGTNTDTQYF. V and J are TRBV29-1 and TRBJ2-3; D is perhaps TRBD1 or TRBD2 (5 bases each). V was trimmed by 5 bases and J by 2 bases, leaving 11 bases between them. Germline CDR1 and CDR2: SQVTM and ANQGSEA. CDR3 size: 13 residues.

The chain recombines TRBV25-1 with TRBJ2-7, with TRBD1 as a possible D gene (5 bases). Trimming shortened V by 4 bases and J by 2 bases, and 15 bases separated the two germline ends. Germline CDR1 reads MGHDK; CDR2 reads SYGVNS. This CDR3 has 15 amino acids. This chain's CDR3 is CASSGRVAFAYEQYF. For the CDR3, the DNA is TGTGCCAGCAGTGGCAGGGTTGCCTTCGCCTACGAGCAGTACTTC.

V is TRBV5-1 and J is TRBJ1-4; D is perhaps TRBD1 (6 bases). V was cut by 3 bases and J by 4 bases, with 10 bases left in between. Germline V CDR1 and CDR2: SGHRS, YFSETQ. This CDR3 has 14 residues. The CDR3 DNA reads TGCGCCAGCAGCTCACAGGGCAATAATGAAAAACTGTTTTTT. It yields the protein CASSSQGNNEKLFF.

The rearrangement uses TRBV7-9 and TRBJ1-4; weak D call: TRBD1 (5 bases). This CDR3 has 15 amino acids. The ends were cut back, 1 base at V and 5 bases at J, with 11 bases in the middle. The germline V gene encodes CDR1 SEHNR and CDR2 FQNEAQ (reference sequence). For the CDR3, the DNA is TGTGCCAGCAGCTTAGGCCTAGGGGAAAATGAAAAACTGTTTTTT. This encodes CASSLGLGENEKLFF.

This clonotype was seen only a few times. The V and J genes are TRBV5-1 and TRBJ2-7; 7 nucleotides match TRBD1. CDR1 is SGHRS, CDR2 YFSETQ, per germline. This CDR3 is 13 amino acids long. J lost 5 bases, V lost 0 bases, and 2 bases had no gene match. The CDR3 here is CASSLVGTDEQYF. The CDR3 DNA follows: TGCGCCAGCAGCTTGGTCGGGACAGACGAGCAGTACTTC.

The chain employs TRBV29-1 and TRBJ2-6; D is ambiguous. The CDR3 totals 14 residues. In germline, CDR1 is SQVTM, CDR2 ANQGSEA. V shed 6 bases and J shed 0 bases, with 9 bases lying between them. The CDR3, as DNA: TGCAGCGTCCGATCGGGCTCTGGGGCCAACGTCCTGACTTTC. This codes for CSVRSGSGANVLTF.

V is TRBV20-1 and J is TRBJ2-3, with 9 nucleotides matching TRBD2. This CDR3 contains 16 residues. Germline assignment: CDR1 DFQATT and CDR2 SNEGSKA (reference sequence). The trim removed 2 bases at V and 0 bases at J, leaving 6 bases unmatched. CDR3 region: CSARTRSGGSTDTQYF. CDR3 nucleotide sequence: TGCAGTGCTAGAACCCGTAGCGGGGGCAGCACAGATACGCAGTATTTT.

The J gene is TRBJ2-5, the V gene TRBV12-3 or TRBV12-4; D unresolved. V lost 1 base, J lost 5 bases, and 14 bases lay in between. CDR3 length equals 15 residues. The CDR3, as DNA: TGTGCCAGCAGTTTAGGCTACATTGAGACGGAGACCCAGTACTTC. This encodes CASSLGYIETETQYF.

The J gene is TRBJ2-5, the V gene TRBV5-1; TRBD1 aligns across 10 bases. J gave up 3 bases and V 3 bases, and 5 bases lay outside the gene matches. The CDR3 extends over 15 amino acids. CDR1 SGHRS and CDR2 YFSETQ come from the germline V gene. This CDR3 reads CASSWDGTGEETQYF. As DNA, the CDR3 is TGCGCCAGCAGCTGGGATGGGACAGGGGAAGAGACCCAGTACTTC.

This sequence joins TRBV20-1 and TRBJ2-2, with TRBD2 identical over 7 bases. The germline gives CDR1 DFQATT, CDR2 SNEGSKA (reference sequence). J was trimmed by 4 bases and V by 5 bases; bases with no gene match: 4. The CDR3 consists of 13 residues. DNA for the CDR3: TGCAGTGCTCGGACTAGGGGCACCGGGGAGCTGTTTTTT. Residues: CSARTRGTGELFF.

Note on this clonotype: A read error is possible here, since a much larger clone lies one base away. The V and J genes are TRBV6-6 and TRBJ2-7; 10 nucleotides align to TRBD2. The CDR3 sequence is 15 residues long. Germline CDR1 is MNHNY and CDR2 is SVGAGI (reference sequence). The CDR3, as DNA: TGTGCCAGCAGTGAAGCTAGCGGGAGCTCCCACGAGCAGTACTTC. Protein: CASSEASGSSHEQYF.

CDR3 sequence reads: CATRPIEGAGYEQYF. For the CDR3, the DNA is TGTGCCACCAGACCAATAGAAGGGGCCGGCTACGAGCAGTACTTC. V is TRBV24-1 and J is TRBJ2-7, with D possibly being TRBD1 (5 bases). Trimming shortened V by 7 bases and J by 3 bases, and 18 bases separated the two germline ends. The CDR3 extends over 15 amino acids. CDR1 and CDR2 (germline): KGHDR, SFDVKD.

This clonotype occurred a few times. The chain recombines TRBV5-4 with TRBJ2-7, with TRBD2 matching over 7 bases. CDR1 is SGHNT, CDR2 YYREEE, per germline (reference sequence). The CDR3 runs 15 residues. Trimming took 0 bases from V and 1 from J; bases not matched to a gene: 4. The CDR3, as DNA: TGTGCCAGCAGCTTGGGTACTAGCGTGTCCTACGAGCAGTACTTC. It translates to CASSLGTSVSYEQYF.

This clonotype has a count of ten or more. J is TRBJ1-2 and V is TRBV27, with D unclear. Per the germline V gene, CDR1 is MNHEY and CDR2 is SMNVEV (reference sequence). The CDR3 is made up of 13 amino acids. The V end was cut by 6 bases, the J end by 4 bases, with 12 bases between. The CDR3 sequence is CASRLRLGYGYTF. CDR3 DNA sequence: TGTGCCAGCAGACTCAGGCTCGGCTATGGCTACACCTTC.

The J gene is TRBJ2-4, the V gene TRBV15; 8 bases match TRBD1. V trimming: 4 bases; J trimming: 2 bases; junction bases outside the gene matches: 4. There are 15 residues in the CDR3. CDR1 is LNHNV, CDR2 YYDKDF, per germline (reference sequence). DNA for the CDR3: TGTGCCACCAGCAAAGGACAGGGTCCCAAAAACATTCAGTACTTC. It translates to CATSKGQGPKNIQYF.

This sequence joins TRBV7-9 and TRBJ2-1; 8 bases match TRBD1. V shed 4 bases and J 4 bases; nucleotides not matched to a gene: 15. In germline, CDR1 is SEHNR, CDR2 FQNEAQ (reference sequence). CDR3 length equals 18 residues. As DNA, the CDR3 is TGTGCCAGCAGCTCTCCGCTGCCTGGACAGGGAGGTTACAATGAGCAGTTCTTC. It codes for CASSSPLPGQGGYNEQFF.

This clonotype occurred many times. This chain links TRBV4-1 with TRBJ2-7; D ambiguous. The germline gives CDR1 MGHRA, CDR2 YSYEKL. Trimming cost V 1 base and J 5 bases, with 9 bases left between them. CDR3 length: 13 amino acids. As DNA, the CDR3 is TGCGCCAGCAGCCAAGTGGCACGCAACGAGCAGTACTTC. Translating gives CASSQVARNEQYF.

The CDR3 sequence is CATSSWDSPYGYTF. CDR3 DNA sequence: TGTGCCACTTCGAGCTGGGACAGCCCATATGGCTACACCTTC. V and J are TRBV12-3 or TRBV12-4 and TRBJ1-2; TRBD1 matches 7 bases. With V trimmed by 10 bases and J by 5 bases, 13 bases remained unmatched. The length of the CDR3 is 14 residues.

This clonotype was found many times. The V call is TRBV4-2, the J call TRBJ2-1; TRBD2 matches 14 bases. Germline V CDR1 and CDR2: LGHNA, YNFKEQ. This CDR3 is 17 amino acids long. V lost 1 base and J lost 9; bases outside the gene matches: 8. CDR3 protein: CASSQGGLAGGVREQFF. The CDR3 nucleotides read TGTGCCAGCAGCCAAGGCGGACTAGCGGGGGGCGTACGTGAGCAGTTCTTC.